Below, 20 T cell receptor beta chains from the same sample are listed, as sequenced in a study of T-cell memory formation after mild COVID-19. Using its own MiXCR run on the 5' RACE reads, TCRdb lists one record per CDR3 protein. The table has 280,000 or so distinct CDR3 sequences, roughly 17% seen once. Sequencing was performed on PBMCs or a T cell subset sorted from them (not recorded which). The source of these receptors is a man younger than 35 who had mild COVID-19 (a few samples of this study predate the infection). Cell type and time point are not known.

This clonotype was observed a few times. The chain joins TRBV6-2 or TRBV6-3 to TRBJ1-3; the D is unclear. The germline V and J ends were trimmed by 0 bases and 0 bases, with 12 bases remaining between them. The CDR3 is 17 amino acids. CDR1 and CDR2 from the germline V gene are MNHEY and SVGEGT. The CDR3 region has the DNA TGTGCCAGCAGTTACTCCACTGGAAGGCTCTCTGGAAACACCATATATTTT. Its protein product is CASSYSTGRLSGNTIYF.

This clonotype was counted only a few times. The chain recombines TRBV5-1 with TRBJ1-6, with D unclear. This CDR3 contains 15 residues. Looked up from germline, CDR1 is SGHRS and CDR2 is YFSETQ. Trimming removed 4 bases at V and 6 bases at J, with 14 bases between. The CDR3 region has the DNA TGCGCCAGCAGCCTGGACTCGCCCCGTAATTCACCCCTCCACTTT. It translates to CASSLDSPRNSPLHF.

CDR3 residues: CASMIEQDIYEQYF. CDR3 nucleotide sequence: TGTGCCAGCATGATTGAACAGGACATCTACGAGCAGTACTTC. The chain has TRBV5-6 and TRBJ2-7; weak D call: TRBD1 (5 bases). This CDR3 comprises 14 residues. Germline lookup yields CDR1 SGHDT and CDR2 YYEEEE. Between the trimmed V and J ends, which lost 6 bases and 3 bases, there was a span of 16 bases.

The chain has TRBV4-2 and TRBJ2-5, with no clear D. V dropped 0 bases and J dropped 5 bases, with 10 bases sitting between them. Germline V gene sequence: CDR1 LGHNA, CDR2 YNFKEQ. The CDR3 consists of 14 residues. CDR3 coding DNA: TGTGCCAGCAGCCAAGATACGACCTCGGAGACCCAGTACTTC. Residues: CASSQDTTSETQYF.

This clonotype showed up just a few times. The chain links TRBV7-3 to TRBJ2-1, with D possibly being TRBD1 or TRBD2 (6 bases each). This CDR3 contains 15 residues. Germline values: CDR1 SGHTA, CDR2 FQGTGA. Deletions cut 0 bases from V and 5 bases from J, with 11 bases between. The DNA of the CDR3 is TGTGCCAGCAGCTTAACCGGCGGGACACACAATGAGCAGTTCTTC. Amino acid sequence: CASSLTGGTHNEQFF.

The gene calls are TRBV5-5 and TRBJ2-1; a weak D match, TRBD2 (7 bases). Germline V CDR1 and CDR2: SGHKS, YYEKEE (reference sequence). CDR3 size: 16 residues. V was trimmed by 4 bases and J by 2 bases, leaving 16 bases between them. The CDR3 is CASSLLLGGAYNEQFF. The CDR3 region has the DNA TGTGCCAGCAGCCTGTTATTAGGGGGGGCCTACAATGAGCAGTTCTTC.

In this sample, this clonotype turned up a few times. The chain uses TRBV5-1 and TRBJ1-1; D ambiguous. Looked up from germline, CDR1 is SGHRS and CDR2 is YFSETQ. CDR3 length: 14 residues. The V end lost 2 bases, the J end lost 1 base, and 9 bases lay between the germline ends. The CDR3 DNA reads as TGCGCCAGCAGCTTAGGGCCAACGAACACTGAAGCTTTCTTT. This encodes CASSLGPTNTEAFF.

J is TRBJ1-5 and V is TRBV4-1; 7 positions agree with TRBD1. In germline, CDR1 is MGHRA, CDR2 YSYEKL. The V segment lost 1 base and the J segment 1 base; nucleotides outside the gene matches: 10. The CDR3 runs 18 residues. CDR3 in amino acids: CASSQVLLQGSSNQPQHF. DNA of the CDR3: TGCGCCAGCAGCCAAGTCCTGTTACAGGGGAGCAGCAATCAGCCCCAGCATTTT.

The chain joins TRBV12-3 or TRBV12-4 to TRBJ2-1; D uncertain. This CDR3 has 14 amino acids. The germline V and J ends were trimmed by 7 bases and 7 bases, with 17 bases remaining between them. The CDR3 spells CASILAHSPNEQFF. The CDR3 DNA is TGTGCCAGCATCTTGGCCCATTCCCCTAATGAGCAGTTCTTC.

This clonotype turned up a few times. V is TRBV6-5 and J is TRBJ1-1, with a weak D call TRBD1 (5 bases). CDR1 and CDR2 from the germline V gene are MNHEY and SVGAGI. The CDR3 runs 13 residues. Trimming pared 0 bases from V and 11 bases from J, leaving 13 bases between. CDR3 region: CASSYSAGGRAFF. The CDR3, as DNA: TGTGCCAGCAGTTACTCGGCGGGGGGGAGGGCTTTCTTT.

The genes are TRBV4-3 and TRBJ2-4; no firm D call. This CDR3 has 17 residues. V gave up 0 bases and J gave up 5 bases, with 17 bases separating them. The germline gives CDR1 LGHNA, CDR2 YSLEER. CDR3 sequence (DNA): TGCGCCAGCAGCCAAGATTTGGGTTCGCCTGCGCAAAACATTCAGTACTTC. Translation: CASSQDLGSPAQNIQYF.

This clonotype has just a few counts. The chain has TRBV11-2 and TRBJ1-2; tentative D call: TRBD1 (5 bases). CDR3 length: 16 residues. Germline V gene sequence: CDR1 SGHAT, CDR2 FQNNGV. The germline V and J ends were trimmed by 5 bases and 3 bases, with 19 bases remaining between them. CDR3 DNA sequence: TGTGCCAGCAGCCCAGGGCGGACACATATGGACTATGGCTACACCTTC. Translating gives CASSPGRTHMDYGYTF.

This chain links TRBV1 with TRBJ1-1; the listed D gene, TRBD1, was not tested against the DNA. TRBV1 counts as a pseudogene. This CDR3 has 16 residues. CDR3 nucleotides: TGCACCAGCAGCCACGCCCCCGAGGGCGCAACAAGGGAAGCTTTCTTT. Translating gives CTSSHAPEGATREAFF.

This clonotype has only a few counts. This chain uses TRBV7-3 with TRBJ1-1; TRBD1 is a possible D gene (6 bases). Trimming removed 2 bases from V and 6 bases from J, with 13 bases in between. The CDR3 runs to 14 residues. Germline lookup yields CDR1 SGHTA and CDR2 FQGTGA. CDR3 in amino acids: CASSLGGARAEAFF. DNA of the CDR3: TGTGCCAGCAGCTTAGGGGGGGCTAGGGCTGAAGCTTTCTTT.

This chain's CDR3 is CASSLREWQRGTTSYNEQFF. CDR3 DNA: TGCGCCAGCAGCCTAAGAGAATGGCAACGTGGGACGACCTCCTACAATGAGCAGTTCTTC. The chain couples TRBV4-3 to TRBJ2-1, with D perhaps matching TRBD1 or TRBD2 (5 bases each). V was cut by 4 bases and J by 0 bases, with 25 bases left in between. Germline V gene data show CDR1 as LGHNA and CDR2 as YSLEER. This CDR3 region has 20 residues.

This rearrangement joins TRBV7-3 to TRBJ2-3; D remains unclear. The V and J ends lost 2 bases and 2 bases respectively, with 5 bases between them. The CDR3 spans 13 residues. The germline V gene has CDR1 SGHTA and CDR2 FQGTGA. The DNA for the CDR3 is TGTGCCAGCAGCTTATACTACACAGATACGCAGTATTTT. As protein: CASSLYYTDTQYF. The full variable domain, its missing parts supplied by reference TRBV7-3 and TRBJ2-3, is GAGVSQTPSNKVTEKGKYVELRCDPISGHTALYWYRQSLGQGPEFLIYFQGTGAADDSGLPNDRFFAVRPEGSVSTLKIQRTERGDSAVYLCASSLYYTDTQYFGPGTRLTVL.

The rearrangement links TRBV29-1 to TRBJ2-3, with D possibly being TRBD1 (6 bases). The CDR3 has 14 residues. Trimming took off 8 bases at V and 2 bases at J, with 17 bases between the two ends. Germline loops: CDR1 SQVTM, CDR2 ANQGSEA. This CDR3 reads CSSRTADSTDTQYF. The CDR3 DNA reads TGCAGCTCACGGACAGCTGACTCCACAGATACGCAGTATTTT.

The rearrangement links TRBV5-1 to TRBJ1-6, with 11 bases fitting TRBD1. V dropped 0 bases and J dropped 9; count of bases not matched to a gene: 5. This CDR3 spans 16 amino acids. CDR1 SGHRS and CDR2 YFSETQ come from the germline V gene. CDR3 region: CASSLGVGQGGSPLHF. The CDR3 DNA is TGCGCCAGCAGCTTGGGCGTGGGACAGGGGGGTTCACCCCTCCACTTT. Based on the CDR3 plus reference TRBV5-1 and TRBJ1-6, the full variable domain is KAGVTQTPRYLIKTRGQQVTLSCSPISGHRSVSWYQQTPGQGLQFLFEYFSETQRNKGNFPGRFSGRQFSNSRSEMNVSTLELGDSALYLCASSLGVGQGGSPLHFGNGTRLTVT.

The chain couples TRBV28 to TRBJ2-2; tentatively, D is TRBD1 (5 bases). Germline loops: CDR1 MDHEN, CDR2 SYDVKM. The CDR3 is 12 residues long. The V gene lost 7 bases and the J gene lost 7 bases, with 10 bases spanning the gap. CDR3 loop: CASKKGYGELFF. The CDR3, as DNA: TGTGCCAGCAAGAAGGGGTACGGGGAGCTGTTTTTT.

A few counts support this clonotype. The rearrangement joins TRBV7-9 to TRBJ2-7, with D perhaps TRBD2 (6 bases). Per germline, CDR1 SEHNR and CDR2 FQNEAQ (reference sequence). The length of the CDR3 is 15 residues. V was trimmed by 5 bases and J by 4 bases, leaving 18 bases between them. CDR3 sequence: CASSPDVGGTYEQYV. CDR3 in DNA: TGTGCCAGCAGCCCTGATGTGGGGGGAACTTACGAGCAGTACGTC.